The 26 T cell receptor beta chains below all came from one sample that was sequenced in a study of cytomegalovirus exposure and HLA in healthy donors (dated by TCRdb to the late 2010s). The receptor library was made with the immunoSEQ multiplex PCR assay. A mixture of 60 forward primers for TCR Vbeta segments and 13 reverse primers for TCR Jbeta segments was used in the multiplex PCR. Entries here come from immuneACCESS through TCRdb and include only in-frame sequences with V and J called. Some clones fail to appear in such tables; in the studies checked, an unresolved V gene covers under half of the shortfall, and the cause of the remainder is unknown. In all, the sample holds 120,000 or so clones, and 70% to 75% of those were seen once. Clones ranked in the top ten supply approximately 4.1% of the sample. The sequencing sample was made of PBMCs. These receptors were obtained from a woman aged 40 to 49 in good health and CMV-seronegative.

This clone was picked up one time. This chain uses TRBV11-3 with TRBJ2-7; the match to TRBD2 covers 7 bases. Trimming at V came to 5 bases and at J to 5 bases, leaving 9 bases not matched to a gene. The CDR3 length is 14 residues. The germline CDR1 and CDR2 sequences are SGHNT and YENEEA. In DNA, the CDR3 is TGTGCCAGCAGCCTAAACGGGGGGATCCACGAGCAGTACTTC. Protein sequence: CASSLNGGIHEQYF. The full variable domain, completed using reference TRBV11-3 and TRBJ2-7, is EAGVVQSPRYKIIEKKQPVAFWCNPISGHNTLYWYLQNLGQGPELLIRYENEEAVDDSQLPKDRFSAERLKGVDSTLKIQPAELGDSAVYLCASSLNGGIHEQYFGPGTRLTVT.

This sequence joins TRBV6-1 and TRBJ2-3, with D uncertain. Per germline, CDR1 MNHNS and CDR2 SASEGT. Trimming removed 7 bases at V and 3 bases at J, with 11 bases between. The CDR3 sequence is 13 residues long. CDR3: CASIALRTDTQYF. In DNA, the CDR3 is TGTGCCAGCATTGCCCTACGAACAGATACGCAGTATTTT.

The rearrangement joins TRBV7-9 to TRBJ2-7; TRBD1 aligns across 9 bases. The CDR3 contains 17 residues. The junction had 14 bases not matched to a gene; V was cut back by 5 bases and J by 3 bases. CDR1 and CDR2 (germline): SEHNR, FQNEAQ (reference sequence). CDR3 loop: CASSNPSPGQGNYEQYF. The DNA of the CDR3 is TGTGCCAGCAGCAACCCATCACCGGGACAGGGTAACTACGAGCAGTACTTC.

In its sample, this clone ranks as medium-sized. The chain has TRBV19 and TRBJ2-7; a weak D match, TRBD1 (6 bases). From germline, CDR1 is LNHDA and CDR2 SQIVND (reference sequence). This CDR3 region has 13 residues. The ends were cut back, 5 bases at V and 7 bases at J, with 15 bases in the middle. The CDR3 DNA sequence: TGTGCCAGTAGTCAGCAGGGGCTACGAGAGCAGTACTTC. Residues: CASSQQGLREQYF.

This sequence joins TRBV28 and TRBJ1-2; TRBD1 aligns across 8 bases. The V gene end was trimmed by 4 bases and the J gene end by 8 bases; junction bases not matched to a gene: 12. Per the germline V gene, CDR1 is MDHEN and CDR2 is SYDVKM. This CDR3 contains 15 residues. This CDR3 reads CASSSGLTGVGGYTF. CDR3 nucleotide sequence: TGTGCCAGCAGTTCAGGTCTGACAGGGGTTGGAGGCTACACCTTC.

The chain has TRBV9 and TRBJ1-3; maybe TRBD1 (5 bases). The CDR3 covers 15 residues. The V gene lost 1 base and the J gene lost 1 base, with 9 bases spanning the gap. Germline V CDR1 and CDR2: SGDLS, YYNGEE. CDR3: CASSVQGYSGNTIYF. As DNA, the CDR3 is TGTGCCAGCAGCGTACAGGGTTATTCTGGAAACACCATATATTTT.

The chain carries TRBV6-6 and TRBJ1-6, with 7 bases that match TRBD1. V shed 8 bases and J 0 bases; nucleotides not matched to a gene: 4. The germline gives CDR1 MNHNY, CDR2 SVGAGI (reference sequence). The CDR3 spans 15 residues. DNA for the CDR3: TGTGCCAGCGTCCAGGGGGACTCCTATAATTCACCCCTCCACTTT. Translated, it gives CASVQGDSYNSPLHF.

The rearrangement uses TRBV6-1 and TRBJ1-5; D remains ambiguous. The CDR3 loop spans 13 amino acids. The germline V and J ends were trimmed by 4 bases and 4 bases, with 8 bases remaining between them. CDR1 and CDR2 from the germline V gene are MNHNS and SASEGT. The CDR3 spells CASSGRGNQPQHF. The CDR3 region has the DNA TGTGCCAGCAGTGGTCGGGGAAATCAGCCCCAGCATTTT.

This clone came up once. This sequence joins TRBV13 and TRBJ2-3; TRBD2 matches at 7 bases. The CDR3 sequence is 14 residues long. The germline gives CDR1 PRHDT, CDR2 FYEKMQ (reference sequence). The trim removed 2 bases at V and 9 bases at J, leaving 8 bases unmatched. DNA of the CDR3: TGTGCCAGCAGCTTAATCGGGACTACCGGCACGCAGTATTTT. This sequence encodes CASSLIGTTGTQYF.

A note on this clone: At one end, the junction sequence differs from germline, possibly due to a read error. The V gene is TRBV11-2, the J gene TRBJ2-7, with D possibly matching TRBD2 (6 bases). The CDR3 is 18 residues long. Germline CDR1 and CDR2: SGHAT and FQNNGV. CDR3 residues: CASGLPGIRRTGRYEQYF. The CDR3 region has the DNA TGTGCCAGCGGCTTACCGGGTATTCGTAGGACCGGGAGATACGAGCAGTACTTC.

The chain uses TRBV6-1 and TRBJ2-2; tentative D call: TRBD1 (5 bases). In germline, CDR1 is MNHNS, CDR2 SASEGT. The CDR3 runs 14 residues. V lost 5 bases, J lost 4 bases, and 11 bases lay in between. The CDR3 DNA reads TGTGCCAGCAGTTGGCAGGGTGGCACCGGGGAGCTGTTTTTT. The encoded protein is CASSWQGGTGELFF.

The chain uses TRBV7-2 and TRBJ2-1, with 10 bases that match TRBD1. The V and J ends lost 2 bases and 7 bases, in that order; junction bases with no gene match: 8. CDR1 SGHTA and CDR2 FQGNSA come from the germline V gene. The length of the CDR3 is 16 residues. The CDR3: CASSLSATGGTNEQFF. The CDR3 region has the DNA TGTGCCAGCAGCTTATCAGCGACAGGGGGCACGAATGAGCAGTTCTTC.

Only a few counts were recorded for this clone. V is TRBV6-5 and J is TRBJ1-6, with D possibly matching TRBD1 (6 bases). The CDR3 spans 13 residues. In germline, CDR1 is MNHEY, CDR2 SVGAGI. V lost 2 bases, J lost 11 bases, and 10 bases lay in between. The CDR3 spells CASSYGRGPPLHF. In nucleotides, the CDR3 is TGTGCCAGCAGTTACGGCAGGGGCCCACCCCTCCACTTT.

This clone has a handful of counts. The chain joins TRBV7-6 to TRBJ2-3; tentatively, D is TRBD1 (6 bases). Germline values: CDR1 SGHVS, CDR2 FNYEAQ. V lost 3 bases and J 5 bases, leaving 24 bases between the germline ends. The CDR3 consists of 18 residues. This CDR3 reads CASSFSRFGTRTGDTQYF. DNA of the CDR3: TGTGCCAGCAGCTTTTCGCGCTTCGGGACAAGGACGGGAGATACGCAGTATTTT.

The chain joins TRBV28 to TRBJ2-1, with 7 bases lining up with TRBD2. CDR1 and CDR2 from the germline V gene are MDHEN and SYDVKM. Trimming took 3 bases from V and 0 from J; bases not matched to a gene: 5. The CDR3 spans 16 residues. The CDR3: CASSLSIAGSYNEQFF. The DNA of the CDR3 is TGTGCCAGCAGTTTGTCTATAGCGGGCTCCTACAATGAGCAGTTCTTC.

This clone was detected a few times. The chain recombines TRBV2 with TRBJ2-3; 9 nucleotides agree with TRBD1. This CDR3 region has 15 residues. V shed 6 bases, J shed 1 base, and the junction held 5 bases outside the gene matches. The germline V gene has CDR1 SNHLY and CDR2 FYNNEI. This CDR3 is CASRGQGGGTDTQYF. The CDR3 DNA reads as TGTGCCAGCAGGGGACAGGGAGGGGGCACAGATACGCAGTATTTT. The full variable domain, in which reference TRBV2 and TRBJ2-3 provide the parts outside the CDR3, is EPEVTQTPSHQVTQMGQEVILRCVPISNHLYFYWYRQILGQKVEFLVSFYNNEISEKSEIFDDQFSVERPDGSNFTLKIRSTKLEDSAMYFCASRGQGGGTDTQYFGPGTRLTVL.

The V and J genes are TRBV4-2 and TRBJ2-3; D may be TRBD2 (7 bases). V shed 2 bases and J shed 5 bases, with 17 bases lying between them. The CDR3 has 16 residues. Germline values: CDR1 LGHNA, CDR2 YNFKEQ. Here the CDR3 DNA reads TGTGCCAGCAGCCAAAGCGGTGGGGGGGCGGGAGATACGCAGTATTTT. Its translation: CASSQSGGGAGDTQYF.

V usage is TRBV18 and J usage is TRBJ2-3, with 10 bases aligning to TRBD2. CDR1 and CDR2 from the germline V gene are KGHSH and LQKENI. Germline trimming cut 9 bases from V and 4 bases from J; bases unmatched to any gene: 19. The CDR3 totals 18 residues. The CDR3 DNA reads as TGTGCCAGTCATAGGATCCATCTAGCGGGGGCCCGGGCAGATACGCAGTATTTT. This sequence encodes CASHRIHLAGARADTQYF.

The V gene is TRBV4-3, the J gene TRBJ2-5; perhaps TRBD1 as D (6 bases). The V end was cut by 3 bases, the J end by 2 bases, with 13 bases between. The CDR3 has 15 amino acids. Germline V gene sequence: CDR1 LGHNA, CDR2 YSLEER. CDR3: CASSQGASKQETQYF. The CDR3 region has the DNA TGCGCCAGCAGCCAGGGGGCCAGCAAGCAAGAGACCCAGTACTTC.

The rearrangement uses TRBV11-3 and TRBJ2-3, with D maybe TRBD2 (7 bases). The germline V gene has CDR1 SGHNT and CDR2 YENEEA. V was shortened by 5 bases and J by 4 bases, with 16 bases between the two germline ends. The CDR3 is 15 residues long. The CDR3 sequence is CASSPEGGASDTQYF. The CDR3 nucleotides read TGTGCCAGCAGCCCCGAGGGGGGGGCTTCAGATACGCAGTATTTT.

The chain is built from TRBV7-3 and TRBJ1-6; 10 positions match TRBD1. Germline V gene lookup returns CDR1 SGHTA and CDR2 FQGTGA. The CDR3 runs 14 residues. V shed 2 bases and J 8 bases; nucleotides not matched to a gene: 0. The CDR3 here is CASSLGTGDSPLHF. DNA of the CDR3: TGTGCCAGCAGCTTAGGGACAGGGGATTCACCCCTCCACTTT.

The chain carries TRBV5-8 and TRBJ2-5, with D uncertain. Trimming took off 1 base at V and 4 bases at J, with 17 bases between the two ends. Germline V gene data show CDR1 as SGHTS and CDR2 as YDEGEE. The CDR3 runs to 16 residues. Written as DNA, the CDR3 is TGTGCCAGCAGCTTGTCCGTGCGACGAACGGGAGAGACCCAGTACTTC. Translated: CASSLSVRRTGETQYF.

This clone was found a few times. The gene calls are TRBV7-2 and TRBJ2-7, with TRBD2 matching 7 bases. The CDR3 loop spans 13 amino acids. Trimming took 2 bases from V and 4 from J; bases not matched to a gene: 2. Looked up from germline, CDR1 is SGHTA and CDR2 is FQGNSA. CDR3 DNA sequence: TGTGCCAGCAGCTTATCTAGCGGTTACGAGCAGTACTTC. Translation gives CASSLSSGYEQYF.

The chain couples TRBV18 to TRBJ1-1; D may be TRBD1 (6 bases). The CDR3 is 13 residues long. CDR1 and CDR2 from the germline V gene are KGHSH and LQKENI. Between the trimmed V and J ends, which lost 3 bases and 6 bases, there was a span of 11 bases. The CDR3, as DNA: TGTGCCAGCTCACCTAGGACAGACCCTGAAGCTTTCTTT. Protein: CASSPRTDPEAFF.

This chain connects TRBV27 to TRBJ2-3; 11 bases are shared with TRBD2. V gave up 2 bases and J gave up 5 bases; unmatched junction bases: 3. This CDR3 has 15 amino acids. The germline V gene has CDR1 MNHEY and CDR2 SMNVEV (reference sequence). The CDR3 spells CASSLRLAGGDTQYF. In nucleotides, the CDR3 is TGTGCCAGCAGTTTACGGCTAGCGGGAGGAGATACGCAGTATTTT.

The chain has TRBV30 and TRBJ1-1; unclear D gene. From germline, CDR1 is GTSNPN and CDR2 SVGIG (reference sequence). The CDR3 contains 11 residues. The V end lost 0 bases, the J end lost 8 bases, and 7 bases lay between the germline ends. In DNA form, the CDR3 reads TGTGCCTGGAGTGTTCGGGTCGAAGCTTTCTTT. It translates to CAWSVRVEAFF.